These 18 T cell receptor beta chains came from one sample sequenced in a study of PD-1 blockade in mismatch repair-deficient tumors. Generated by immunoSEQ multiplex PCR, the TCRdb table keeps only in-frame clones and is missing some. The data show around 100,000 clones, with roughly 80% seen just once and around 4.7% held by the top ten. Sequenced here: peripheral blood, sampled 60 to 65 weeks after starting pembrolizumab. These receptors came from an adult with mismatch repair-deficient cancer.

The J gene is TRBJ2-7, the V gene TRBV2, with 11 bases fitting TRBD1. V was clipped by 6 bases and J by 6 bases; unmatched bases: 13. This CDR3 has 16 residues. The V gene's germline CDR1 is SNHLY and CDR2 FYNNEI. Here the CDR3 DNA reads TGTGCCAGCAGGGTTTCACCGGGACAGGGGGTCGTCGAGCAGTACTTC. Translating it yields CASRVSPGQGVVEQYF.

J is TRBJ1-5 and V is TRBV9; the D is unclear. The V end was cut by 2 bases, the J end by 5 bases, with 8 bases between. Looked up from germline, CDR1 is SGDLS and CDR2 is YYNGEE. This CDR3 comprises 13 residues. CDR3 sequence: CASSVSPDQPQHF. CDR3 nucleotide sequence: TGTGCCAGCAGCGTTTCTCCGGATCAGCCCCAGCATTTT.

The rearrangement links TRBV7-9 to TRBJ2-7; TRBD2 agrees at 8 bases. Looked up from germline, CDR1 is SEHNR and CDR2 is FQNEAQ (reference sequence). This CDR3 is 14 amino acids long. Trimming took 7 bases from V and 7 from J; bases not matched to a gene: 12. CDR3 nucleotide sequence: TGTGCCAGCACCCGGGGGGGGTTGGGCGCGGAGCAGTACTTC. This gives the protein CASTRGGLGAEQYF.

CDR3 region: CASSPPARTDTDTQYF. The CDR3, as DNA: TGTGCCAGCTCACCACCGGCCAGGACGGACACAGATACGCAGTATTTT. The V gene is TRBV18, the J gene TRBJ2-3; D unresolved. The CDR3 has 16 residues. Germline V gene sequence: CDR1 KGHSH, CDR2 LQKENI. Trimming shortened V by 0 bases and J by 2 bases, and 12 bases separated the two germline ends.

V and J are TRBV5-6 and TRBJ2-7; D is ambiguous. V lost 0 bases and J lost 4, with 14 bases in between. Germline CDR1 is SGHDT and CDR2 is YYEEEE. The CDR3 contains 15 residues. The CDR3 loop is CASSLGPLPTYEQYF. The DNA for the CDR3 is TGTGCCAGCAGCTTGGGGCCCCTCCCCACTTACGAGCAGTACTTC.

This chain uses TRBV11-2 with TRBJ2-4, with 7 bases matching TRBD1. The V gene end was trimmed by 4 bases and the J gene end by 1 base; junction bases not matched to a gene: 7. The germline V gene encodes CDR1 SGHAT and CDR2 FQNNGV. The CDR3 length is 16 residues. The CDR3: CASSWGTQGAKNIQYF. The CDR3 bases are TGTGCCAGCAGCTGGGGGACACAGGGGGCCAAAAACATTCAGTACTTC.

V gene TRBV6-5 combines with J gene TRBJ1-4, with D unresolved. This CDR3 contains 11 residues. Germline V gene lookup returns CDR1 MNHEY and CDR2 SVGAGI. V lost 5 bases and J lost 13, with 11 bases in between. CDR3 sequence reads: CASSETDGLFF. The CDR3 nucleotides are TGTGCCAGCAGTGAAACCGACGGACTGTTTTTT.

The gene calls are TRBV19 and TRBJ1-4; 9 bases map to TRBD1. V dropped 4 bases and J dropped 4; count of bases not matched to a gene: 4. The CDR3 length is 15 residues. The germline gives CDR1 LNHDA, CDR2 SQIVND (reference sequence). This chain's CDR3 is CASSTRTGVNEKLFF. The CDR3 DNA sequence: TGTGCCAGTAGTACCCGGACAGGGGTTAATGAAAAACTGTTTTTT.

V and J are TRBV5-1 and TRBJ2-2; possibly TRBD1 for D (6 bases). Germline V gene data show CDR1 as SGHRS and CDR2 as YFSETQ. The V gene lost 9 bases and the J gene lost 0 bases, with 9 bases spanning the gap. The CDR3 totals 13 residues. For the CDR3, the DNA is TGCGCCACCAGGGGCACGAACACCGGGGAGCTGTTTTTT. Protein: CATRGTNTGELFF.

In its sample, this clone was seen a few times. The CDR3 nucleotides are TGTGCCAGCAGCACAGAGCGGGACTACAATGAGCAGTTCTTC. Translating gives CASSTERDYNEQFF. The rearrangement links TRBV21-1 to TRBJ2-1; TRBD2 reflects the table's D call only, with no check against the DNA. TRBV21-1 is labeled a pseudogene. The CDR3 has 14 amino acids.

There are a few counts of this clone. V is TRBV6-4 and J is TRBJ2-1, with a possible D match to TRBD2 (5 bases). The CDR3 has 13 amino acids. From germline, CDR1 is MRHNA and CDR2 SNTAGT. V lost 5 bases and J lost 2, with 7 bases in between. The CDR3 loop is CASSPGAYNEQFF. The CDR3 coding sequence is TGTGCCAGCAGTCCCGGGGCCTACAATGAGCAGTTCTTC.

The CDR3 DNA sequence: TGTGCCAGCACTTGGAGCCAGGAGGGCTATGGCTACACCTTC. Residues: CASTWSQEGYGYTF. J is TRBJ1-2 and V is TRBV6-6; D ambiguous. The CDR3 covers 14 residues. V lost 7 bases and J 4 bases, leaving 16 bases between the germline ends. The germline CDR1 and CDR2 sequences are MNHNY and SVGAGI (reference sequence).

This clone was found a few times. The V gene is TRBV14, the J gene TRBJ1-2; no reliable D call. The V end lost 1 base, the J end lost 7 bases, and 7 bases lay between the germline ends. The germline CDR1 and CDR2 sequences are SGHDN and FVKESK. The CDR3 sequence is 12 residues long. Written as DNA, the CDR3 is TGTGCCAGCAGCCAAGTTTTGGGTGGCTACACCTTC. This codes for CASSQVLGGYTF.

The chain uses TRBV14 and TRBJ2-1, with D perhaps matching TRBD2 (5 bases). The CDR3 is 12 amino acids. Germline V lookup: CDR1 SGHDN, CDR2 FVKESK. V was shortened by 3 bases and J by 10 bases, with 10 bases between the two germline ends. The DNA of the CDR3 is TGTGCCAGCAGCCACCTAGCCCGGGAGCAGTTCTTC. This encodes CASSHLAREQFF.

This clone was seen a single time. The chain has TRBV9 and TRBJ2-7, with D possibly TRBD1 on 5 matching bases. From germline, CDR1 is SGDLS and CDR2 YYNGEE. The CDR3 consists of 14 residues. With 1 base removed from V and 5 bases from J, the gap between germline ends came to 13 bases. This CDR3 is CASSVQGLGNEQYF. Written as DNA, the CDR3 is TGTGCCAGCAGCGTACAGGGATTAGGAAACGAGCAGTACTTC.

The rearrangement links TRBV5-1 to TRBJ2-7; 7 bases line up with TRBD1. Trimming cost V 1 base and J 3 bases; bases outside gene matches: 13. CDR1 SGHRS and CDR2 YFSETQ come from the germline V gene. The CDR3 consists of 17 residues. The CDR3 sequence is CASSLSRSRDRIYEQYF. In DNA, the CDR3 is TGCGCCAGCAGCTTGAGTCGCTCTCGGGACAGAATCTACGAGCAGTACTTC.

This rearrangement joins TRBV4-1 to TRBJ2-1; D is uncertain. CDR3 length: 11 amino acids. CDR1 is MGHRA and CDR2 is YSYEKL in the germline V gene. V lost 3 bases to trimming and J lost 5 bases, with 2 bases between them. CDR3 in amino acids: CASSQNNEQFF. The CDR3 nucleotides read TGCGCCAGCAGCCAGAACAATGAGCAGTTCTTC.

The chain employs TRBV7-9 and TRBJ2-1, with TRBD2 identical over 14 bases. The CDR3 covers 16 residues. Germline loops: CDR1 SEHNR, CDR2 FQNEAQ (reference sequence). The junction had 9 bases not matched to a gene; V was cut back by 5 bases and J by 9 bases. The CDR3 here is CASSAPGLAGVVEQFF. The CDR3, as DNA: TGTGCCAGCAGCGCACCGGGACTAGCGGGAGTGGTTGAGCAGTTCTTC.